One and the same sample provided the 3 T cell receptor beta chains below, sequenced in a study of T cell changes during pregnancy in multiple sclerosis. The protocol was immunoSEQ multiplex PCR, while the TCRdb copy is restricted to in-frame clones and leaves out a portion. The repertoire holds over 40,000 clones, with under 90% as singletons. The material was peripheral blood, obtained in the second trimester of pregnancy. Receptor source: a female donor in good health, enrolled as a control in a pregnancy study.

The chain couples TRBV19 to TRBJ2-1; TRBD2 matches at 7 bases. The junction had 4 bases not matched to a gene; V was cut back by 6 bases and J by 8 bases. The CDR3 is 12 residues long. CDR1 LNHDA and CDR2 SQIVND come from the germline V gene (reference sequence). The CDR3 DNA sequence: TGTGCCAGTAGGGGGACTAAGCATGAGCAGTTCTTC. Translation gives CASRGTKHEQFF.

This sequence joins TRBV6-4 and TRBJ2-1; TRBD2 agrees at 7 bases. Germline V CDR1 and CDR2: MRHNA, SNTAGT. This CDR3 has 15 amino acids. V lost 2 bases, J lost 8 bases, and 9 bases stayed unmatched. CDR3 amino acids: CASSDSSGSSDEQFF. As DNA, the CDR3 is TGTGCCAGCAGTGACAGTAGCGGGTCCAGTGATGAGCAGTTCTTC.

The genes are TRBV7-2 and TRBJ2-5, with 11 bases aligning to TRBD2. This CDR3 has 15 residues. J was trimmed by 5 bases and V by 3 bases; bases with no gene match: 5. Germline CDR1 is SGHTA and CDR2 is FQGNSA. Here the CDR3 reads CASSFSGRARETQYF. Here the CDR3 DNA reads TGTGCCAGCAGCTTTAGCGGGAGGGCCCGGGAGACCCAGTACTTC.